This TCR beta chain was profiled in a study of blood T cells in healthy people across ages. About the research overall: About one barcoded beta molecule was captured per two T cells (by template switching).

Those donating, healthy Caucasian individuals from Russia, were aged about 6 to 100. V was clipped by 2 bases and J by 8 bases; unmatched bases: 15. Looked up from germline, CDR1 is SEHNR and CDR2 is FQNEAQ (reference sequence). This CDR3 is 18 amino acids long. Points from the study as a whole: Comparison with aged donors showed that long-lived donors had more naive CD4+ cells and higher diversity. Observed TCR beta diversity per million T cells went down as age went up. This fall followed a roughly linear course with age.

A J-beta primer mix and a sample-barcoded 5' primer were used in a second PCR of roughly 6 to 12 cycles. TCRdb ran MiXCR on the 5' RACE reads and lists one entry per CDR3 protein. Of hundreds of thousands of distinct CDR3 sequences detected, 25% to 30% appear once; the ten largest clones hold about 15%. To note about this clonotype: What it binds is not known.

This TCR derives from an elderly woman in good health. The rearrangement links TRBV7-9 to TRBJ1-6; 7 bases agree with TRBD1. Sample: blood. The CDR3 sequence is CASSLLTSWDSTHSPLHF. CDR3 nucleotides: TGTGCCAGCAGCTTACTTACCTCTTGGGACAGTACACATTCACCCCTCCACTTT.